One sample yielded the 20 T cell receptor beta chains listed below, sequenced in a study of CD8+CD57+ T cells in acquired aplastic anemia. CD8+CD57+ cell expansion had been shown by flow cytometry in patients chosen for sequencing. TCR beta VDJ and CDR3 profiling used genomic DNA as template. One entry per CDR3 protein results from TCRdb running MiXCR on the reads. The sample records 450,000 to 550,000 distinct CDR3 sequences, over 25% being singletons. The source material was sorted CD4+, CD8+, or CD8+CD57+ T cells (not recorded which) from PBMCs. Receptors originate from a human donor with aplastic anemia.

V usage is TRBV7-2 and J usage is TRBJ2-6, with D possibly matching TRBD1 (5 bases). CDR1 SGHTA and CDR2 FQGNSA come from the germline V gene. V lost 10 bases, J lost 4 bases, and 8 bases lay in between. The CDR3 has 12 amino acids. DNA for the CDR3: TGTGCCACTCGACAGGGGGCCAACGTCCTGACTTTC. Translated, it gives CATRQGANVLTF.

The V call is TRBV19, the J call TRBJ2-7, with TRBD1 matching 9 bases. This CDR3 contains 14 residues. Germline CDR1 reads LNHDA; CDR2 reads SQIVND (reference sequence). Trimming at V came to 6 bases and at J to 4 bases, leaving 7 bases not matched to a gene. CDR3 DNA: TGTGCCAGTAGCAAGGGACAGGGACTTTACGAGCAGTACTTC. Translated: CASSKGQGLYEQYF.

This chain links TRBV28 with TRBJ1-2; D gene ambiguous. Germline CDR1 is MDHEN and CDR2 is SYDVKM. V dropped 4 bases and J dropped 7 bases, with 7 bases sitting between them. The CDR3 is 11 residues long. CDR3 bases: TGTGCCAGCAGTTGGGGAATTGGCTACACCTTC. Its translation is CASSWGIGYTF.

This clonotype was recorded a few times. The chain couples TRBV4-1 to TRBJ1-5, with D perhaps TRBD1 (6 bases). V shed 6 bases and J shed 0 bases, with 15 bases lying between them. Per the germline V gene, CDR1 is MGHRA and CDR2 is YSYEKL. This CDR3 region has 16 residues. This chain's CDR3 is CASSLTGDTSNQPQHF. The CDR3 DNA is TGCGCCAGCAGTCTCACGGGGGACACTAGCAATCAGCCCCAGCATTTT.

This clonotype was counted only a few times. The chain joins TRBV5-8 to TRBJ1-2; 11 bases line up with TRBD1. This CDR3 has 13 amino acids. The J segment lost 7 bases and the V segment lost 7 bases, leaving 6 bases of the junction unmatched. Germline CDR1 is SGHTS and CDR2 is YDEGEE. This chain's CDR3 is CASRDRGILGYTF. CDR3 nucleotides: TGTGCCAGCCGGGACAGGGGGATTCTTGGCTACACCTTC.

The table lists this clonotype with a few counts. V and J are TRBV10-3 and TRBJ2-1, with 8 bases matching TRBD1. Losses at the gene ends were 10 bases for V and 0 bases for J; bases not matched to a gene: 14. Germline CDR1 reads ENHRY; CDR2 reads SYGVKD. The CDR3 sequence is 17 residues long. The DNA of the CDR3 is TGTGCCAGCACCAATGGACAGGGTACATTCTCCTACAATGAGCAGTTCTTC. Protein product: CASTNGQGTFSYNEQFF.

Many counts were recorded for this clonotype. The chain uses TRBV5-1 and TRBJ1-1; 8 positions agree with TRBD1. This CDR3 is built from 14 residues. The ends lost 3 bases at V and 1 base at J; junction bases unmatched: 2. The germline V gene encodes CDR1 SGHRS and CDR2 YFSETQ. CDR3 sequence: CASSWGQANTEAFF. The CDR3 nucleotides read TGCGCCAGCAGCTGGGGACAGGCGAACACTGAAGCTTTCTTT.

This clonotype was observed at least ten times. DNA for the CDR3: TGTGCCACCATTAAGAACACTGAAGCTTTCTTT. This translates into CATIKNTEAFF. The J gene is TRBJ1-1, the V gene TRBV19; D call uncertain. Germline V gene lookup returns CDR1 LNHDA and CDR2 SQIVND (reference sequence). The V gene lost 10 bases and the J gene lost 1 base, with 7 bases spanning the gap. The CDR3 loop spans 11 amino acids.

CDR3 region: CASSSTGVDTEAFF. The DNA of the CDR3 is TGTGCCAGCAGCTCAACAGGGGTGGACACTGAAGCTTTCTTT. J is TRBJ1-1 and V is TRBV7-9; 7 nucleotides line up with TRBD1. This CDR3 comprises 14 residues. V was pared by 4 bases and J by 3 bases, with 5 bases of the junction left unmatched. Germline CDR1 SEHNR, CDR2 FQNEAQ (reference sequence).

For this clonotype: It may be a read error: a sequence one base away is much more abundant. In nucleotides, the CDR3 is TGTGCCAGCAGCTTAGCCGGAGGGGGCAGTGGCTACACCTTC. Its protein product is CASSLAGGGSGYTF. The rearrangement joins TRBV7-9 to TRBJ1-2; 7 bases align to TRBD1. V shed 0 bases and J 7 bases; nucleotides not matched to a gene: 5. There are 14 residues in the CDR3. Per the germline V gene, CDR1 is SEHNR and CDR2 is FQNEAQ (reference sequence).

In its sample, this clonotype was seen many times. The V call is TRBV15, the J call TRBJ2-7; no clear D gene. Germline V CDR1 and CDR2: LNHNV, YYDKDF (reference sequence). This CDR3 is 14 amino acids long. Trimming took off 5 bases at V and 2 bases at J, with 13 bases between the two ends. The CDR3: CATSSILATYEQYF. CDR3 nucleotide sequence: TGTGCCACCAGCTCCATACTTGCAACCTACGAGCAGTACTTC.

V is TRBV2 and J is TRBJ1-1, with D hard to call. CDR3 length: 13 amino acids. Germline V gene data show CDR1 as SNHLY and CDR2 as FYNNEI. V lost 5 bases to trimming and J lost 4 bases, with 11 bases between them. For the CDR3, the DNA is TGTGCCAGCAGTAAGGACGCGGCCACTGAAGCTTTCTTT. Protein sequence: CASSKDAATEAFF.

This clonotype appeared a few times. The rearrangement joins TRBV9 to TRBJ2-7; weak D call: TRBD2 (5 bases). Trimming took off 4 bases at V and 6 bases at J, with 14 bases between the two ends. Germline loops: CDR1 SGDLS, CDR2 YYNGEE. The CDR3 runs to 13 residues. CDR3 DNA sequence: TGTGCCAGCAGCTTTTCAGGACTCTCCGAGCAGTACTTC. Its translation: CASSFSGLSEQYF.

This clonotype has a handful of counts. DNA for the CDR3: TGTGCCAGCAGCTTAGAGGGCGGGACTAGTGCGCGGACGCAGTATTTT. Its translation: CASSLEGGTSARTQYF. The chain combines TRBV7-2 with TRBJ2-3, with TRBD2 identical over 8 bases. Unmatched junction bases numbered 12, after V lost 1 base and J lost 9 bases. Looked up from germline, CDR1 is SGHTA and CDR2 is FQGNSA. This CDR3 contains 16 residues.

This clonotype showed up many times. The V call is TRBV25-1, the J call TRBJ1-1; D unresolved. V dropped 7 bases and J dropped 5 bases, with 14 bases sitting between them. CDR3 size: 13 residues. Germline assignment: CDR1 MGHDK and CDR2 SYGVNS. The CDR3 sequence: CASMTPGATEAFF. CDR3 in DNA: TGTGCCAGCATGACCCCTGGTGCTACTGAAGCTTTCTTT.

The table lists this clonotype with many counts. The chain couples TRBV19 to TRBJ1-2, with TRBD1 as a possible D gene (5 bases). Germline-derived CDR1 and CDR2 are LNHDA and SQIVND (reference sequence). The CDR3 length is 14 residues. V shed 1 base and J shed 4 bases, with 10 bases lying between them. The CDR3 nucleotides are TGTGCCAGTAGTATAGTGGAAGGGACCTATGGCTACACCTTC. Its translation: CASSIVEGTYGYTF.

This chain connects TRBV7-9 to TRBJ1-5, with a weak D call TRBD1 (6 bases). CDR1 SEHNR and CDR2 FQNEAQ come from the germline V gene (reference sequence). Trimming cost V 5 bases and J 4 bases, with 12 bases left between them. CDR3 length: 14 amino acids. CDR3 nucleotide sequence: TGTGCCAGCAGCGTTCGGACAGCTAATCAGCCCCAGCATTTT. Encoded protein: CASSVRTANQPQHF. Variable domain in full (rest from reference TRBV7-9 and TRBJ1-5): DTGVSQNPRHKITKRGQNVTFRCDPISEHNRLYWYRQTLGQGPEFLTYFQNEAQLEKSRLLSDRFSAERPKGSFSTLEIQRTEQGDSAMYLCASSVRTANQPQHFGDGTRLSIL.

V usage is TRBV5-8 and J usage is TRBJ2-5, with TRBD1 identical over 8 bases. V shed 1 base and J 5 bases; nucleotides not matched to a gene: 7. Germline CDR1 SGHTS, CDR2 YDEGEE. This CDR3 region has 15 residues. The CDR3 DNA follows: TGTGCCAGCAGCTTGACTCCAGGGGGCTGGGAGACCCAGTACTTC. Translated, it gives CASSLTPGGWETQYF. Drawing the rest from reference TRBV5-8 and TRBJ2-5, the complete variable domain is EAGVTQSPTHLIKTRGQQATLRCSPISGHTSVYWYQQALGLGLQFLLWYDEGEERNRGNFPPRFSGRQFPNYSSELNVNALELEDSALYLCASSLTPGGWETQYFGPGTRLLVL.

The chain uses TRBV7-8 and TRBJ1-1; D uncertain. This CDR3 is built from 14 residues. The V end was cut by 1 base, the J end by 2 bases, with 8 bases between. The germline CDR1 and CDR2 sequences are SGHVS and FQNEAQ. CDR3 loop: CASSLGNDNTEAFF. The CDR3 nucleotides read TGTGCCAGCAGCTTAGGCAATGATAACACTGAAGCTTTCTTT.

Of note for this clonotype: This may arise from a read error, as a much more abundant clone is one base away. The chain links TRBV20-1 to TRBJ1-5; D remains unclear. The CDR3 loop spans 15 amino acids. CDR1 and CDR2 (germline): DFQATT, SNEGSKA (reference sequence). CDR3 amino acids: CGAIQEGLSNQPQHF. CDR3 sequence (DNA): TGCGGTGCTATCCAGGAAGGGTTGAGCAATCAGCCCCAGCATTTT.